Below are 17 T cell receptor beta chains sequenced from a single sample in a study of blood T cell repertoires in COVID-19. TCRdb's table, derived via immunoSEQ multiplex PCR, lists solely in-frame clones and lacks some. The table lists some 130,000 clones, approximately 88% of them singletons. Sequencing used peripheral blood. The receptors originated from a woman in her 30s who had recovered from COVID-19.

The J gene is TRBJ2-5, the V gene TRBV7-3; a possible D gene is TRBD2 (5 bases). CDR1 is SGHTA and CDR2 is FQGTGA in the germline V gene. The germline V and J ends were trimmed by 1 base and 4 bases, with 7 bases remaining between them. This CDR3 spans 13 amino acids. This chain's CDR3 is CASSLNRGETQYF. The CDR3 DNA is TGTGCCAGCAGCTTAAATCGGGGAGAGACCCAGTACTTC.

The CDR3 DNA sequence: TGTGCCAGCAGCTTAGCGATAGCGGGAGCCGAGACCCAGTACTTC. This gives the protein CASSLAIAGAETQYF. The chain has TRBV7-9 and TRBJ2-5; 9 bases are a match to TRBD2. The CDR3 length is 15 residues. Germline V CDR1 and CDR2: SEHNR, FQNEAQ (reference sequence). The V segment lost 0 bases and the J segment 5 bases; nucleotides outside the gene matches: 4.

The chain joins TRBV21-1 to TRBJ2-3; no check of the table's D call, TRBD2, against the DNA was made. TRBV21-1 is a pseudogene segment. The CDR3 extends over 17 amino acids. CDR3 sequence: CASSKMGPSGCTDTQYF. In nucleotides, the CDR3 is TGTGCCAGCAGCAAGATGGGTCCCAGCGGGTGCACAGATACGCAGTATTTT.

The count of this clone is one. The rearrangement uses TRBV28 and TRBJ1-5, with 9 bases fitting TRBD1. CDR1 is MDHEN, CDR2 SYDVKM, per germline. The J segment lost 4 bases and the V segment lost 5 bases, leaving 6 bases of the junction unmatched. This CDR3 spans 15 amino acids. In nucleotides, the CDR3 is TGTGCCAGCAGTCTCACACAGGGGGCTAATCAGCCCCAGCATTTT. Encoded protein: CASSLTQGANQPQHF.

The chain is built from TRBV7-9 and TRBJ2-3, with 11 positions matching TRBD2. V shed 5 bases, J shed 2 bases, and the junction held 6 bases outside the gene matches. The germline V gene has CDR1 SEHNR and CDR2 FQNEAQ (reference sequence). The CDR3 runs to 16 residues. CDR3 nucleotide sequence: TGTGCCAGCAGCCCCGGGACTAGCGGCCCCACAGATACGCAGTATTTT. It encodes CASSPGTSGPTDTQYF.

The V and J genes are TRBV5-1 and TRBJ2-2; possible D gene TRBD2, 6 bases. V shed 0 bases and J shed 1 base, with 10 bases lying between them. From germline, CDR1 is SGHRS and CDR2 YFSETQ. The CDR3 contains 16 residues. DNA for the CDR3: TGCGCCAGCAGCTTGGTTGCGGGAAAGAACACCGGGGAGCTGTTTTTT. Its translation is CASSLVAGKNTGELFF.

The rearrangement joins TRBV11-2 to TRBJ2-1; 9 nucleotides line up with TRBD2. This CDR3 spans 19 amino acids. CDR1 is SGHAT and CDR2 is FQNNGV in the germline V gene. V lost 5 bases, J lost 0 bases, and 14 bases stayed unmatched. This chain's CDR3 is CASSGRSASGKSSYNEQFF. The CDR3 coding sequence is TGTGCCAGCAGCGGGAGGTCGGCTAGCGGGAAGAGCTCCTACAATGAGCAGTTCTTC.

V is TRBV28 and J is TRBJ2-7, with D possibly TRBD1 on 5 matching bases. The CDR3 spans 13 residues. V was clipped by 4 bases and J by 0 bases, with 7 bases between them. Germline V gene sequence: CDR1 MDHEN, CDR2 SYDVKM. CDR3 amino acids: CASSSQDSYEQYF. The CDR3 DNA sequence: TGTGCCAGCAGTTCACAGGACTCCTACGAGCAGTACTTC.

The chain combines TRBV3-1 (or the pseudogene TRBV3-2) with TRBJ1-2, with TRBD1 matching 7 bases. J was trimmed by 4 bases and V by 1 base; bases with no gene match: 6. Germline CDR1 reads LGHDT; CDR2 reads YNNKEL (reference sequence). The CDR3 runs 15 residues. DNA for the CDR3: TGTGCCAGCAGCCAAGCCTCAGGGGGGCCCTATGGCTACACCTTC. It specifies CASSQASGGPYGYTF.

V gene TRBV5-1 combines with J gene TRBJ2-1; 10 bases are shared with TRBD2. In germline, CDR1 is SGHRS, CDR2 YFSETQ. Trimming took 4 bases from V and 2 from J; bases not matched to a gene: 3. The CDR3 totals 15 residues. CDR3 residues: CASSLAGATYNEQFF. CDR3 coding DNA: TGCGCCAGCAGCCTAGCGGGAGCCACCTACAATGAGCAGTTCTTC.

J is TRBJ2-5 and V is TRBV9; TRBD2 might be the D (6 bases). The CDR3 loop spans 15 amino acids. Trimming pared 3 bases from V and 5 bases from J, leaving 17 bases between. CDR1 is SGDLS and CDR2 is YYNGEE in the germline V gene. The CDR3 DNA follows: TGTGCCAGCAGCGATACCCCAGCGGAGGGGGAGACCCAGTACTTC. Its translation: CASSDTPAEGETQYF.

The rearrangement joins TRBV10-3 to TRBJ2-3, with D possibly matching TRBD2 (6 bases). Between the trimmed V and J ends, which lost 7 bases and 1 base, there was a span of 9 bases. Germline assignment: CDR1 ENHRY and CDR2 SYGVKD. The CDR3 loop spans 13 amino acids. In DNA, the CDR3 is TGTGCCATCACGGGAGCTGGCACAGATACGCAGTATTTT. The encoded protein is CAITGAGTDTQYF.

V usage is TRBV5-1 and J usage is TRBJ2-5; TRBD2 is a possible D gene (6 bases). V dropped 4 bases and J dropped 7 bases, with 20 bases sitting between them. The CDR3 loop spans 15 amino acids. Per germline, CDR1 SGHRS and CDR2 YFSETQ. The CDR3 loop reads CASSPDPLSGGTQYF. CDR3 DNA: TGCGCCAGCAGCCCGGACCCGCTGTCCGGGGGGACCCAGTACTTC. The variable domain in full, with the rest retrieved from reference TRBV5-1 and TRBJ2-5, is KAGVTQTPRYLIKTRGQQVTLSCSPISGHRSVSWYQQTPGQGLQFLFEYFSETQRNKGNFPGRFSGRQFSNSRSEMNVSTLELGDSALYLCASSPDPLSGGTQYFGPGTRLLVL.

V usage is TRBV29-1 and J usage is TRBJ2-7, with D possibly TRBD2 on 7 matching bases. This CDR3 has 15 amino acids. Trimming took off 4 bases at V and 2 bases at J, with 18 bases between the two ends. Germline V gives CDR1 SQVTM, CDR2 ANQGSEA. In DNA, the CDR3 is TGCAGCGTTGTGGGGGGGGACACCGGAACCTACGAGCAGTACTTC. It yields the protein CSVVGGDTGTYEQYF.

The chain links TRBV5-6 to TRBJ2-4; 8 nucleotides match TRBD1. The CDR3 loop spans 13 amino acids. V lost 4 bases and J lost 8; bases outside the gene matches: 5. Germline V lookup: CDR1 SGHDT, CDR2 YYEEEE. CDR3 DNA: TGTGCCAGCAGCCGGACAGGGTTGCACATTCAGTACTTC. The encoded protein is CASSRTGLHIQYF.

J is TRBJ2-7 and V is TRBV11-2; TRBD2 aligns across 7 bases. The V gene's germline CDR1 is SGHAT and CDR2 FQNNGV. After removal of 7 bases from V and 3 bases from J, the junction contained 9 bases not matched to a gene. This CDR3 comprises 14 residues. CDR3 in DNA: TGTGCCAGCAACCTAGGGACTATTCTCTACGAGCAGTACTTC. Residues: CASNLGTILYEQYF. The full variable domain, completed using reference TRBV11-2 and TRBJ2-7, is EAGVAQSPRYKIIEKRQSVAFWCNPISGHATLYWYQQILGQGPKLLIQFQNNGVVDDSQLPKDRFSAERLKGVDSTLKIQPAKLEDSAVYLCASNLGTILYEQYFGPGTRLTVT.

This clone was counted a few times. The J gene is TRBJ2-1, the V gene TRBV5-1; 7 bases are a match to TRBD1. J was trimmed by 8 bases and V by 3 bases; bases with no gene match: 8. There are 14 residues in the CDR3. Germline CDR1 and CDR2: SGHRS and YFSETQ. CDR3 sequence: CASSYEQGFDEQFF. The CDR3 region has the DNA TGCGCCAGCAGCTATGAACAGGGGTTCGATGAGCAGTTCTTC.